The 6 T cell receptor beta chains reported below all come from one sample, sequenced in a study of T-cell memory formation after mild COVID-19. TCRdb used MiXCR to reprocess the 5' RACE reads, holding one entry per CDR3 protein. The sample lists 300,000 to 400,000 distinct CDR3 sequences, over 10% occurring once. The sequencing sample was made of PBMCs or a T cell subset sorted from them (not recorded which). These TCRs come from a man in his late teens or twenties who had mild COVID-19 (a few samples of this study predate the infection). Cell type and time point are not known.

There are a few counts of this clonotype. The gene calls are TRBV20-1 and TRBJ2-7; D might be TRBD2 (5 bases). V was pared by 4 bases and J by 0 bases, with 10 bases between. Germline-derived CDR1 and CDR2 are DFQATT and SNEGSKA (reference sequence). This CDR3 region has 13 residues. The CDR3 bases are TGCAGTGCTACCTCCGGGGACTCCTACGAGCAGTACGTC. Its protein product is CSATSGDSYEQYV.

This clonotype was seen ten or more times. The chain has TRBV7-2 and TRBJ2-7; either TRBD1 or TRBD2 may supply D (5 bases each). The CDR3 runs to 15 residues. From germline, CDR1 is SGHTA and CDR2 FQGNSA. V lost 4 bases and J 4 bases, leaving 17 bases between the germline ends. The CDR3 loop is CASSWDEDRLYEQYF. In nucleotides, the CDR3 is TGTGCCAGCAGCTGGGACGAGGACCGATTATACGAGCAGTACTTC. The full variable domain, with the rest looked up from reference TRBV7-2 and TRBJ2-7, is GAGVSQSPSNKVTEKGKDVELRCDPISGHTALYWYRQSLGQGLEFLIYFQGNSAPDKSGLPSDRFSAERTGGSVSTLTIQRTQQEDSAVYLCASSWDEDRLYEQYFGPGTRLTVT.

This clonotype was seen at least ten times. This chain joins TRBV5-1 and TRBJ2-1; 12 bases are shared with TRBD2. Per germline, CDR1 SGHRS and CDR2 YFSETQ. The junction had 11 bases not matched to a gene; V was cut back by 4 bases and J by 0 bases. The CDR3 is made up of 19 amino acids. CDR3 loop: CASSQSLAGGPVSYNEQFF. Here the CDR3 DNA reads TGCGCCAGCAGCCAGAGTCTAGCGGGGGGGCCGGTCTCCTACAATGAGCAGTTCTTC.

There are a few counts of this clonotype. The CDR3 is CASLIDTSPTYGYTF. The DNA of the CDR3 is TGTGCCAGCTTAATCGACACGAGTCCAACCTATGGCTACACCTTC. V and J are TRBV18 and TRBJ1-2, with no clear D. CDR1 is KGHSH, CDR2 LQKENI, per germline. The CDR3 has 15 residues. V lost 7 bases to trimming and J lost 4 bases, with 19 bases between them. The whole variable domain, filled in from reference TRBV18 and TRBJ1-2, reads NAGVMQNPRHLVRRRGQEARLRCSPMKGHSHVYWYRQLPEEGLKFMVYLQKENIIDESGMPKERFSAEFPKEGPSILRIQQVVRGDSAAYFCASLIDTSPTYGYTFGSGTRLTVV.

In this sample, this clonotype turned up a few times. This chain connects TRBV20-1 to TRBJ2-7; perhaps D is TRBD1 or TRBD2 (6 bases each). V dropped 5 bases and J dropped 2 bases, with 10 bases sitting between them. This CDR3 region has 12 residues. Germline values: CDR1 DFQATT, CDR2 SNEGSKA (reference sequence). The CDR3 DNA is TGCAGTGCTGGTGGGGGGCCCTACGAGCAGTACTTC. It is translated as CSAGGGPYEQYF.

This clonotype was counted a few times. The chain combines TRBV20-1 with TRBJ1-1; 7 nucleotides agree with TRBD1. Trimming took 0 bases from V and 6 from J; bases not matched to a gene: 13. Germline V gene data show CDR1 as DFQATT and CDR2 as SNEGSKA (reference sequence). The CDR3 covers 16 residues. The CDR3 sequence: CSARDPEGGRGSEAFF. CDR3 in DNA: TGCAGTGCTAGAGATCCTGAAGGGGGCCGAGGGTCTGAAGCTTTCTTT.